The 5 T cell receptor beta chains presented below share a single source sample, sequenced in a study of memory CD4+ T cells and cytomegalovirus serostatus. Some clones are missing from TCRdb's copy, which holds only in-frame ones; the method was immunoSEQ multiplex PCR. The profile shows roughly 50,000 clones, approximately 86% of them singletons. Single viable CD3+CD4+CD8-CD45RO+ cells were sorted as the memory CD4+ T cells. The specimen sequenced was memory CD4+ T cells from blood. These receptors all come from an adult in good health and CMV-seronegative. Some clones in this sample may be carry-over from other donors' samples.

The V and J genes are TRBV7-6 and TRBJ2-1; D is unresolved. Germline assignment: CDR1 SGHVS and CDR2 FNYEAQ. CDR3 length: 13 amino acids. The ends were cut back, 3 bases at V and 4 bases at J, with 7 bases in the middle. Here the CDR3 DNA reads TGTGCCAGCAGCTTTCAACAGTACAATGAGCAGTTCTTC. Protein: CASSFQQYNEQFF.

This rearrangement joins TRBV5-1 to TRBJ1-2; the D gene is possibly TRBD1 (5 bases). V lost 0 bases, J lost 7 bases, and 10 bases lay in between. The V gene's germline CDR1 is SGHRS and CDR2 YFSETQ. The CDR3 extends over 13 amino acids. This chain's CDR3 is CASSLAGEGGYTF. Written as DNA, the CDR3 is TGCGCCAGCAGCTTGGCGGGGGAGGGTGGCTACACCTTC.

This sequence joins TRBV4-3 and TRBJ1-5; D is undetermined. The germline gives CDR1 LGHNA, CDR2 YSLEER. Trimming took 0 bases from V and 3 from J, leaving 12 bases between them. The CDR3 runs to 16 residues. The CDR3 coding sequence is TGCGCCAGCAGCCAAGATCTGCTTCGGGTCAATCAGCCCCAGCATTTT. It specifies CASSQDLLRVNQPQHF.

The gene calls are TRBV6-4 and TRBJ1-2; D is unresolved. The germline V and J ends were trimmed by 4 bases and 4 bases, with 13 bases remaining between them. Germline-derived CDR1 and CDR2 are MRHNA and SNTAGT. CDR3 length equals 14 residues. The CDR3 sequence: CASSAGLSGYGYTF. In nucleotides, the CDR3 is TGTGCCAGCAGTGCAGGCCTCTCGGGCTATGGCTACACCTTC.

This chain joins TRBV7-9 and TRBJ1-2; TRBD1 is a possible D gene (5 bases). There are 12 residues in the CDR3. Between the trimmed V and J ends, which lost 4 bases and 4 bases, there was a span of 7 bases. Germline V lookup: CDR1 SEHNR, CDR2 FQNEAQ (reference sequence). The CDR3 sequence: CASSSGLYGYTF. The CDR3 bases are TGTGCCAGCAGCTCGGGACTCTATGGCTACACCTTC. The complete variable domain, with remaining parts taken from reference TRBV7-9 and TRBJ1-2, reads DTGVSQNPRHKITKRGQNVTFRCDPISEHNRLYWYRQTLGQGPEFLTYFQNEAQLEKSRLLSDRFSAERPKGSFSTLEIQRTEQGDSAMYLCASSSGLYGYTFGSGTRLTVV.